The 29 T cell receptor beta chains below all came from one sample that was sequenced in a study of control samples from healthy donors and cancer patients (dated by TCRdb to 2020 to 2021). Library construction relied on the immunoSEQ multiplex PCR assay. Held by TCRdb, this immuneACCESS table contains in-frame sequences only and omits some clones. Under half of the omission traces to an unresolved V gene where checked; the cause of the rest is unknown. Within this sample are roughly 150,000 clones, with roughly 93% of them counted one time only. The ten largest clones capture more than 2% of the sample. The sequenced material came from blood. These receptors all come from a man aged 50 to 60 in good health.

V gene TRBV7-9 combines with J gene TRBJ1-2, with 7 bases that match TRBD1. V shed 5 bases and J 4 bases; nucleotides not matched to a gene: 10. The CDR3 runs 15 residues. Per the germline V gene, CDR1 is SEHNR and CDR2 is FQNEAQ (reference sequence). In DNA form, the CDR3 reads TGTGCCAGCAGCCCCTGGACAGGTTTAGGCTATGGCTACACCTTC. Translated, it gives CASSPWTGLGYGYTF.

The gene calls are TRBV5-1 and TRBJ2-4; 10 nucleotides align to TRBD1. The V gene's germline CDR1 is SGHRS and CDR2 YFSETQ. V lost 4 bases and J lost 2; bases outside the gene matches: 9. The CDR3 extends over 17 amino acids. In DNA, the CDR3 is TGCGCCAGCAGCGCCCCTACGGGACAGGGGCCCAAAAACATTCAGTACTTC. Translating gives CASSAPTGQGPKNIQYF.

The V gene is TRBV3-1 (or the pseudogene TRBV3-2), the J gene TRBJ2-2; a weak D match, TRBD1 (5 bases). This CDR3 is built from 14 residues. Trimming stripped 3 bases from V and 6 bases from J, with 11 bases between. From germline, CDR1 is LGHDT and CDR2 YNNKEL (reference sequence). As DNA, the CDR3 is TGTGCCAGCAGCCAGTCTGACAGACCCGGGGAGCTGTTTTTT. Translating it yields CASSQSDRPGELFF.

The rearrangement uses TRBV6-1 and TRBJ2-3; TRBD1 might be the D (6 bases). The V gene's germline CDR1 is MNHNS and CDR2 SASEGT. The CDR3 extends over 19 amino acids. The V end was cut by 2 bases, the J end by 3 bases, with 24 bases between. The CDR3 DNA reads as TGTGCCAGCAGTGAAACAGGGAAAGGATTAGCGCTCTTGACAGATACGCAGTATTTT. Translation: CASSETGKGLALLTDTQYF.

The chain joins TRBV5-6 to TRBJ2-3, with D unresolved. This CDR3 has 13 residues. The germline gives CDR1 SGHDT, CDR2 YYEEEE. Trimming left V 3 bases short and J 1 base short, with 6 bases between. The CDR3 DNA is TGTGCCAGCAGCTGGAAGGGCACAGATACGCAGTATTTT. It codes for CASSWKGTDTQYF.

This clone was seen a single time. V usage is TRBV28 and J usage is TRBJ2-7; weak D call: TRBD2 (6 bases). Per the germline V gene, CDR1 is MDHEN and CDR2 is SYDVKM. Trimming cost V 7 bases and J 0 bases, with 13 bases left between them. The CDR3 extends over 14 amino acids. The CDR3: CASTGGGTSYEQYF. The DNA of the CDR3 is TGTGCCAGCACTGGGGGAGGCACCTCCTACGAGCAGTACTTC.

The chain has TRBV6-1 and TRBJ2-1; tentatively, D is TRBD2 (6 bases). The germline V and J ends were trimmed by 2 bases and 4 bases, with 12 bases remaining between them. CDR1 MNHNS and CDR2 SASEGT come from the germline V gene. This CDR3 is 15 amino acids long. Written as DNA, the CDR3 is TGTGCCAGCAGTGAACGACTAGAGTGGTACAATGAGCAGTTCTTC. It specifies CASSERLEWYNEQFF.

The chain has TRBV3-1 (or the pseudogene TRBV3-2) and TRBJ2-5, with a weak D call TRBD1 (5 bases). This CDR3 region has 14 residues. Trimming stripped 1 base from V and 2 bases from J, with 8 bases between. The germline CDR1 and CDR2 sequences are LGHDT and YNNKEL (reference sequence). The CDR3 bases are TGTGCCAGCAGCCAAGCAGGGCGGCAAGAGACCCAGTACTTC. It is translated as CASSQAGRQETQYF.

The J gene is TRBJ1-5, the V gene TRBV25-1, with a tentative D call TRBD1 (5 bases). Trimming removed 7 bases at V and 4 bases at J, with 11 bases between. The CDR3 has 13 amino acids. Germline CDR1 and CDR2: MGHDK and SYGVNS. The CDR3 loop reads CASMGRGNQPQHF. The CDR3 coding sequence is TGTGCCAGCATGGGGAGGGGAAATCAGCCCCAGCATTTT.

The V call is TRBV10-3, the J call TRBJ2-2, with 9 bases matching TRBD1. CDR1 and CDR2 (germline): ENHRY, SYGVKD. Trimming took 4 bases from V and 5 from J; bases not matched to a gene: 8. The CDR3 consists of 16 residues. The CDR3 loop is CAISVMGQGGTGELFF. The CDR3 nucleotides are TGTGCCATCAGTGTTATGGGACAGGGAGGAACCGGGGAGCTGTTTTTT.

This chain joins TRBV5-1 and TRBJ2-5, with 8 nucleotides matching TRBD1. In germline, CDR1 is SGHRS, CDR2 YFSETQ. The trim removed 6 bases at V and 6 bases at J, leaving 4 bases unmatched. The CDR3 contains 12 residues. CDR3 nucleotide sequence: TGCGCCAGCAACGACAGGGGCAAGACCCAGTACTTC. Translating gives CASNDRGKTQYF.

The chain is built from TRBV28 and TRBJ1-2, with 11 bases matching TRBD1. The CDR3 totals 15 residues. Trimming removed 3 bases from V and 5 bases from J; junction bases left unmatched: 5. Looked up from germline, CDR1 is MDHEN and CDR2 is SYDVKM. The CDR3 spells CASSFRGTGGYGYTF. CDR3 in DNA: TGTGCCAGCAGTTTTCGGGGGACAGGGGGGTATGGCTACACCTTC.

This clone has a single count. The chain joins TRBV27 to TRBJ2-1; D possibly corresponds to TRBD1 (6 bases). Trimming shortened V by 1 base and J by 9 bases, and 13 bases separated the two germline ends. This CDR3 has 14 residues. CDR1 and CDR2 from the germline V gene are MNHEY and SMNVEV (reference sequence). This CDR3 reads CASSLYNRVGEQFF. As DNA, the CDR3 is TGTGCCAGCAGTTTATATAACAGGGTTGGTGAGCAGTTCTTC.

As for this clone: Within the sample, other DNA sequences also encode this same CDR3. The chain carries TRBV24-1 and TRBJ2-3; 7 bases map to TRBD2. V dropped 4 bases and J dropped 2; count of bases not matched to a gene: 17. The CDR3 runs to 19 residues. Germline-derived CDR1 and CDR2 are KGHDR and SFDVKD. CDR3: CATSDGTSGRAPHTDTQYF. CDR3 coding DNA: TGTGCCACCAGTGACGGAACTAGTGGGAGGGCCCCCCACACAGATACGCAGTATTTT.

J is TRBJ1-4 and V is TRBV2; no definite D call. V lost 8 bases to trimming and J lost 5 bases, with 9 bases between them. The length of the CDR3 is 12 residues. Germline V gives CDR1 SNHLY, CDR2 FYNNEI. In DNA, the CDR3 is TGTGCCAGCGCCTGGGCCAATGAAAAACTGTTTTTT. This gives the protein CASAWANEKLFF. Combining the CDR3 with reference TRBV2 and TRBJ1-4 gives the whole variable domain EPEVTQTPSHQVTQMGQEVILRCVPISNHLYFYWYRQILGQKVEFLVSFYNNEISEKSEIFDDQFSVERPDGSNFTLKIRSTKLEDSAMYFCASAWANEKLFFGSGTQLSVL.

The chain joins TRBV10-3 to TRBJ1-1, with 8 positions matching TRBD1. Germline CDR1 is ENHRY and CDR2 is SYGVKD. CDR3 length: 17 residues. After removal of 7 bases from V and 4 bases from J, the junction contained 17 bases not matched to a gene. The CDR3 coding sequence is TGTGCCATCAAGAGCACACCAGCCGGGACAGGAGGCACTGAAGCTTTCTTT. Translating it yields CAIKSTPAGTGGTEAFF.

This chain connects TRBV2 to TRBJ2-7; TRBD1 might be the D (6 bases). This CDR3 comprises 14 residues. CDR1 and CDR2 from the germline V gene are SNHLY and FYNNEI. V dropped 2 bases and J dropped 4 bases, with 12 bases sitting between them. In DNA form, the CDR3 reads TGTGCCAGCAGTGAACGGACAGTGTTATACGAGCAGTACTTC. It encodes CASSERTVLYEQYF. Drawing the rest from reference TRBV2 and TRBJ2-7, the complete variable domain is EPEVTQTPSHQVTQMGQEVILRCVPISNHLYFYWYRQILGQKVEFLVSFYNNEISEKSEIFDDQFSVERPDGSNFTLKIRSTKLEDSAMYFCASSERTVLYEQYFGPGTRLTVT.

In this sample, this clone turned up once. Here the CDR3 reads CASSSTGPYEQYF. CDR3 DNA: TGTGCCAGCTCATCAACAGGGCCTTACGAGCAGTACTTC. The V call is TRBV18, the J call TRBJ2-7; D perhaps matches TRBD1 (6 bases). V lost 5 bases to trimming and J lost 4 bases, with 12 bases between them. The CDR3 contains 13 residues. From germline, CDR1 is KGHSH and CDR2 LQKENI.

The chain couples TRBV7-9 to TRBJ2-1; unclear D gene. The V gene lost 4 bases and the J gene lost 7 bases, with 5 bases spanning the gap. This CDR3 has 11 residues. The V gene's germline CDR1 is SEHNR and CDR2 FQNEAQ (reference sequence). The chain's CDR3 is CASSSLNEQFF. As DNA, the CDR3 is TGTGCCAGCAGCTCTTTAAATGAGCAGTTCTTC.

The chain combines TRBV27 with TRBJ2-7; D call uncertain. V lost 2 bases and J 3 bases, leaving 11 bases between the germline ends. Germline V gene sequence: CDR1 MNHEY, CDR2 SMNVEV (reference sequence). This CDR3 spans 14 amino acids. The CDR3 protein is CASSLKARHYEQYF. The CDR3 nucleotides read TGTGCCAGCAGTTTAAAGGCCAGGCACTACGAGCAGTACTTC.

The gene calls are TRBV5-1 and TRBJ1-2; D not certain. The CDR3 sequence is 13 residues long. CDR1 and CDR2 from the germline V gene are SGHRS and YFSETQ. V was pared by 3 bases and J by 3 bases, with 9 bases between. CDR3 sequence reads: CASSWELDYGYTF. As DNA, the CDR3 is TGCGCCAGCAGCTGGGAGTTGGACTATGGCTACACCTTC. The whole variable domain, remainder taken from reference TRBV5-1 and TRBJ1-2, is KAGVTQTPRYLIKTRGQQVTLSCSPISGHRSVSWYQQTPGQGLQFLFEYFSETQRNKGNFPGRFSGRQFSNSRSEMNVSTLELGDSALYLCASSWELDYGYTFGSGTRLTVV.

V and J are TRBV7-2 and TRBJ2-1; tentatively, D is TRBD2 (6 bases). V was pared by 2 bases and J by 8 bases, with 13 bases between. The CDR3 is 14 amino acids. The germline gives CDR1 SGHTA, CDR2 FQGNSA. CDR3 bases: TGTGCCAGCAGCTTAATGACTAGTATCCATGAGCAGTTCTTC. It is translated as CASSLMTSIHEQFF.

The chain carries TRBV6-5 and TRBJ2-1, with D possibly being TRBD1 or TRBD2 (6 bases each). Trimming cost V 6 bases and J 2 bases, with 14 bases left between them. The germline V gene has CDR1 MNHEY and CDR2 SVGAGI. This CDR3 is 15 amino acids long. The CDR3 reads CASRGGGRTYNEQFF. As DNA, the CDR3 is TGTGCCAGCAGGGGGGGCGGCAGAACCTACAATGAGCAGTTCTTC.

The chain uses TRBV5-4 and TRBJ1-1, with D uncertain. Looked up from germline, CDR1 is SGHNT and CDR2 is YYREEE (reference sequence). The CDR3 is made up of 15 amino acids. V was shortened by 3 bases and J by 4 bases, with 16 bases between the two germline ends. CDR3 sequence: CASSSNPGGGTEAFF. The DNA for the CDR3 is TGTGCCAGCAGCTCCAACCCAGGAGGCGGCACTGAAGCTTTCTTT. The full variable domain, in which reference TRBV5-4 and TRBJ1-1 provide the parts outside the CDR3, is ETGVTQSPTHLIKTRGQQVTLRCSSQSGHNTVSWYQQALGQGPQFIFQYYREEENGRGNFPPRFSGLQFPNYSSELNVNALELDDSALYLCASSSNPGGGTEAFFGQGTRLTVV.

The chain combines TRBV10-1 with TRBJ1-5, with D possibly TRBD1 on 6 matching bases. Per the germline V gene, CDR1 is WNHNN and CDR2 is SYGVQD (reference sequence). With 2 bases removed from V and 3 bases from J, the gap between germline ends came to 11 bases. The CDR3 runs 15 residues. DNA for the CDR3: TGCGCCAGCAGTGAGATCGACAGGACCAATCAGCCCCAGCATTTT. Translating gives CASSEIDRTNQPQHF.

The CDR3: CASSFLGRGNEQFF. The CDR3 DNA reads TGTGCCAGCAGTTTCCTCGGGAGAGGGAATGAGCAGTTCTTC. This rearrangement joins TRBV28 to TRBJ2-1, with D possibly matching TRBD2 (6 bases). The germline CDR1 and CDR2 sequences are MDHEN and SYDVKM. Deletions cut 3 bases from V and 7 bases from J, with 13 bases between. The length of the CDR3 is 14 residues.

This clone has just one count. CDR3 nucleotide sequence: TGTGCCAGCTCACCGGTCCTTGTTACTAGCGGGAGGGCCTTCTCCTACAATGAGCAGTTCTTC. This sequence encodes CASSPVLVTSGRAFSYNEQFF. The rearrangement joins TRBV18 to TRBJ2-1; 13 bases are a match to TRBD2. The CDR3 sequence is 21 residues long. Trimming took 3 bases from V and 0 from J; bases not matched to a gene: 14. The germline V gene has CDR1 KGHSH and CDR2 LQKENI.

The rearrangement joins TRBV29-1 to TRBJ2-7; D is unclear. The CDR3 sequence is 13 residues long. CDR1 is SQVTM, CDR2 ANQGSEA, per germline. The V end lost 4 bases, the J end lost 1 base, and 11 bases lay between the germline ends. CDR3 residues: CSVVALPSYEQYF. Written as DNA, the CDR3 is TGCAGCGTTGTAGCCCTTCCTTCCTACGAGCAGTACTTC.

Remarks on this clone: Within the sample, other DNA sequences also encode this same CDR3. CDR3 nucleotide sequence: TGTGCCAGCAGTTTAAGGGTTACTGAAGCTTTCTTT. This translates into CASSLRVTEAFF. V usage is TRBV28 and J usage is TRBJ1-1; D remains unclear. The CDR3 runs to 12 residues. Between the trimmed V and J ends, which lost 2 bases and 5 bases, there was a span of 6 bases. Germline V lookup: CDR1 MDHEN, CDR2 SYDVKM.